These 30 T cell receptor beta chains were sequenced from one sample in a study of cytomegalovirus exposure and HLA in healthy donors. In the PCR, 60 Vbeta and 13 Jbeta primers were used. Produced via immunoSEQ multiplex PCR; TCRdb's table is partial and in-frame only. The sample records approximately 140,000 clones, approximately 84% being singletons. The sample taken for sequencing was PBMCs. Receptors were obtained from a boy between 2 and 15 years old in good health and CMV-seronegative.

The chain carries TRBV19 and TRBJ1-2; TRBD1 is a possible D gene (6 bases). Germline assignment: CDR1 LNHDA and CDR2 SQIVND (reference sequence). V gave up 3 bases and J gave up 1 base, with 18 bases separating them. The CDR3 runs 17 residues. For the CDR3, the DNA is TGTGCCAGTAGTATTGGGGGAACGGACAGCTATAACTATGGCTACACCTTC. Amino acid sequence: CASSIGGTDSYNYGYTF.

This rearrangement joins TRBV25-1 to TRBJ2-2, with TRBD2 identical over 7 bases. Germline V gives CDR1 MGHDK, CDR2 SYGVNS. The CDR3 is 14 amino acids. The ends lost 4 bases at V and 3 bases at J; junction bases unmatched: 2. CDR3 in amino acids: CASSAREDTGELFF. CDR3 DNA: TGTGCCAGCAGTGCACGGGAGGACACCGGGGAGCTGTTTTTT.

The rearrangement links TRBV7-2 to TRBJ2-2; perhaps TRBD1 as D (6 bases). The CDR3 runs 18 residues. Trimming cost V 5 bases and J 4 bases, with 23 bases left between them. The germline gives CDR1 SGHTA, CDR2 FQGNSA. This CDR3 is CASSLALFPGTITGELFF. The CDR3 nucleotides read TGTGCCAGCAGCCTCGCCCTCTTCCCCGGGACAATCACCGGGGAGCTGTTTTTT.

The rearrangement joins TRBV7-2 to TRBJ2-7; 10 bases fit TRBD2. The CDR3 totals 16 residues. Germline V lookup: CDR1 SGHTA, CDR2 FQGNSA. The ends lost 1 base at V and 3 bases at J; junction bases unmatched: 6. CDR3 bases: TGTGCCAGCAGCTTAGTGGAGCGGGGGGGCGGCTACGAGCAGTACTTC. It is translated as CASSLVERGGGYEQYF.

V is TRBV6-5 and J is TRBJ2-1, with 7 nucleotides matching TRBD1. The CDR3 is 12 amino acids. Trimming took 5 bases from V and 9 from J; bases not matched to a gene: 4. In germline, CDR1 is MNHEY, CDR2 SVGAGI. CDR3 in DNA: TGTGCCAGCAGTGCAGGGGGTATTGAGCAGTTCTTC. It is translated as CASSAGGIEQFF.

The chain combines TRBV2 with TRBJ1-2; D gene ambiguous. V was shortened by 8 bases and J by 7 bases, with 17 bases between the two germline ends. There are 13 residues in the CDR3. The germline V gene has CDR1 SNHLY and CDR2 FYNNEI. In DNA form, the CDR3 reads TGTGCCAGCCGAGGCGGGGTAGGACCTGGCTACACCTTC. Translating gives CASRGGVGPGYTF.

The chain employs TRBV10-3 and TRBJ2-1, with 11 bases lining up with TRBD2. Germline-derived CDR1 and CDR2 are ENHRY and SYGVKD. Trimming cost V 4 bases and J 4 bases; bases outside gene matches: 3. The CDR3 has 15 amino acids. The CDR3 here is CAISVSGGEYNEQFF. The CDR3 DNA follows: TGTGCCATCAGTGTTAGCGGGGGGGAATACAATGAGCAGTTCTTC.

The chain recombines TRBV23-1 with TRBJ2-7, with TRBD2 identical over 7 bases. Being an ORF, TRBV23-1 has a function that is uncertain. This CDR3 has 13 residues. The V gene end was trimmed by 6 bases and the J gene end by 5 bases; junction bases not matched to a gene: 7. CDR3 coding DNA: TGCGCCAGCAGCCTGACTAGCCGCGACGAGCAGTACGTC. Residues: CASSLTSRDEQYV.

CDR3 bases: TGTGCCAGCAGCCTAGGCCCTAGGCGGAACACTGAAGCTTTCTTT. It is translated as CASSLGPRRNTEAFF. This chain connects TRBV7-9 to TRBJ1-1, with unresolved D. The germline CDR1 and CDR2 sequences are SEHNR and FQNEAQ (reference sequence). Trimming pared 5 bases from V and 1 base from J, leaving 14 bases between. This CDR3 comprises 15 residues.

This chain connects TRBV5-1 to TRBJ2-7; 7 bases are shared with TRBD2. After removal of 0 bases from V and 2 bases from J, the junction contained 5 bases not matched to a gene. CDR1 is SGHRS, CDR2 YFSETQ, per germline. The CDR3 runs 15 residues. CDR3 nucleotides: TGCGCCAGCAGCTTGGTGACGGGGGGAACCTACGAGCAGTACTTC. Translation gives CASSLVTGGTYEQYF.

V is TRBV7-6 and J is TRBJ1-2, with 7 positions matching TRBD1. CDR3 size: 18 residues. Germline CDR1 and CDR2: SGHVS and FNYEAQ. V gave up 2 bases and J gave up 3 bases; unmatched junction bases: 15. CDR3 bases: TGTGCCAGCAGCTTATACCACGGAGGTACAGGGGAGGACTATGGCTACACCTTC. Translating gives CASSLYHGGTGEDYGYTF.

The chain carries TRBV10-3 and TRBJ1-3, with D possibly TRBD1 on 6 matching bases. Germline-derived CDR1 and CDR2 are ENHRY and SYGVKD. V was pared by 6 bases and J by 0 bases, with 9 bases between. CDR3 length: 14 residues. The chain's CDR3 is CAISRDISGNTIYF. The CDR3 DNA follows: TGTGCCATCAGCAGGGACATCTCTGGAAACACCATATATTTT.

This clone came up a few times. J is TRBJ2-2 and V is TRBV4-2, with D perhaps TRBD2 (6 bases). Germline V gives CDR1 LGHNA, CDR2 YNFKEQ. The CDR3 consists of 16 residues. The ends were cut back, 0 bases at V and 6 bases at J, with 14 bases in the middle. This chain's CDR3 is CASSQEGTQAPGELFF. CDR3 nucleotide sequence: TGTGCCAGCAGCCAAGAAGGGACTCAGGCTCCCGGGGAGCTGTTTTTT.

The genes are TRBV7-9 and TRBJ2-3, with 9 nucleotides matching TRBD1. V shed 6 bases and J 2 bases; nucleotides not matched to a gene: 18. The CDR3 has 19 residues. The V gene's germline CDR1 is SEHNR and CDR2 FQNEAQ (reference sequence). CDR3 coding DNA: TGTGCCAGCAGGGGGACAGGGAATACCCTCCAGGGGATCACAGATACGCAGTATTTT. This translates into CASRGTGNTLQGITDTQYF. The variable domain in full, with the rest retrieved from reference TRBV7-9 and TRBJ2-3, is DTGVSQNPRHKITKRGQNVTFRCDPISEHNRLYWYRQTLGQGPEFLTYFQNEAQLEKSRLLSDRFSAERPKGSFSTLEIQRTEQGDSAMYLCASRGTGNTLQGITDTQYFGPGTRLTVL.

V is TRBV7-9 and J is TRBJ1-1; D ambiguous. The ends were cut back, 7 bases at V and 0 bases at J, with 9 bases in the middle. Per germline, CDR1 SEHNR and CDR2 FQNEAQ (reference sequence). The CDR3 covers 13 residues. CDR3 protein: CASTHQMNTEAFF. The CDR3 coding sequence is TGTGCCAGCACCCACCAGATGAACACTGAAGCTTTCTTT.

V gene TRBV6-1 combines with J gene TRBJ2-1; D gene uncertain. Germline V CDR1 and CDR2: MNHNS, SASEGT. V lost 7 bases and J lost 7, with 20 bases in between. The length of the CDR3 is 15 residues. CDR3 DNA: TGTGCCAGCACCTCAGAGGTACTAATTGGAAATGAGCAGTTCTTC. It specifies CASTSEVLIGNEQFF.

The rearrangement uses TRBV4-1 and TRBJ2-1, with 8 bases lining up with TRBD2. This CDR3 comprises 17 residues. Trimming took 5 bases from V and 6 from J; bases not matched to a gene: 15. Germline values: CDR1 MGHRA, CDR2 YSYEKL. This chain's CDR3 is CASSSTSGGPIVNEQFF. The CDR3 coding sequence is TGCGCCAGCAGCTCTACTAGCGGAGGCCCAATCGTCAATGAGCAGTTCTTC.

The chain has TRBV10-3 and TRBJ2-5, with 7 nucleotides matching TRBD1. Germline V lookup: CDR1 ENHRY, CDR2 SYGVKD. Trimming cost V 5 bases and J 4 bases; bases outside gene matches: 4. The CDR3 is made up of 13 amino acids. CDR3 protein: CAISQTGAETQYF. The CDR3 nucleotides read TGTGCCATCAGTCAAACAGGGGCAGAGACCCAGTACTTC.

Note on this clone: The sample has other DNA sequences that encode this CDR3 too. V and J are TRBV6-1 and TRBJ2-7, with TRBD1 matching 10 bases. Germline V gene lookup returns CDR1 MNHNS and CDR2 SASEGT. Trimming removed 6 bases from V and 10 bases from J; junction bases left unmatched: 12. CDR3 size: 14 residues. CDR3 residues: CASSEQSGQGIQYV. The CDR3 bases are TGTGCCAGCAGCGAACAGTCGGGACAGGGGATTCAGTACGTC.

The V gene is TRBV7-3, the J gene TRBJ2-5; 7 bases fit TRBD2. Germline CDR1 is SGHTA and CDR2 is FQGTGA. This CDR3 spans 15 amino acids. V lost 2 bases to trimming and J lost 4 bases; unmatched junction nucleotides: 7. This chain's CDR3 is CASSLAGRAGETQYF. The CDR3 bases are TGTGCCAGCAGCTTAGCTGGGAGGGCCGGAGAGACCCAGTACTTC.

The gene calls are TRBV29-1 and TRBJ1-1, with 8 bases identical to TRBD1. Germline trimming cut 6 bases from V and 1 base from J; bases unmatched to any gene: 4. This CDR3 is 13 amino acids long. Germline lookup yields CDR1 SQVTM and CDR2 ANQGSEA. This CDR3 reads CSVQGAANTEAFF. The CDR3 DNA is TGCAGCGTCCAGGGGGCGGCGAACACTGAAGCTTTCTTT.

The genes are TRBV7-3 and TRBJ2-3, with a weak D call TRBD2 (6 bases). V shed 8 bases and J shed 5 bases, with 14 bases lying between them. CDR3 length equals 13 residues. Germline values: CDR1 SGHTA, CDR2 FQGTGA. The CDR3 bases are TGTGCCAGCGGGACGGGAGCGAGAGATACGCAGTATTTT. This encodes CASGTGARDTQYF. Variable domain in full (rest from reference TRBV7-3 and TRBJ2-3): GAGVSQTPSNKVTEKGKYVELRCDPISGHTALYWYRQSLGQGPEFLIYFQGTGAADDSGLPNDRFFAVRPEGSVSTLKIQRTERGDSAVYLCASGTGARDTQYFGPGTRLTVL.

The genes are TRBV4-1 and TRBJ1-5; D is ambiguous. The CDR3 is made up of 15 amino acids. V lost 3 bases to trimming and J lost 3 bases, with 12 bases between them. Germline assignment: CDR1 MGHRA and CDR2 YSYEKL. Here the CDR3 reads CASSQNTASNQPQHF. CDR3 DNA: TGCGCCAGCAGCCAGAACACCGCTTCCAATCAGCCCCAGCATTTT.

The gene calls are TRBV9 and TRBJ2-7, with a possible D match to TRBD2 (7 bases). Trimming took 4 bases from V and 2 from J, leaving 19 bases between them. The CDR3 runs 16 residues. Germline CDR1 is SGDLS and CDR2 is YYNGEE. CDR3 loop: CASSRGGGTATYEQYF. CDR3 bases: TGTGCCAGCAGCAGGGGGGGTGGCACTGCCACCTACGAGCAGTACTTC.

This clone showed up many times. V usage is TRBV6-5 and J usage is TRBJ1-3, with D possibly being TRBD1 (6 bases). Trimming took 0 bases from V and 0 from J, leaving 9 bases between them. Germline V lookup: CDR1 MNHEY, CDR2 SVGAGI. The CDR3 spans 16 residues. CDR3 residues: CASSYSAGDSGNTIYF. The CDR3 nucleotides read TGTGCCAGCAGTTACTCGGCAGGGGACTCTGGAAACACCATATATTTT.

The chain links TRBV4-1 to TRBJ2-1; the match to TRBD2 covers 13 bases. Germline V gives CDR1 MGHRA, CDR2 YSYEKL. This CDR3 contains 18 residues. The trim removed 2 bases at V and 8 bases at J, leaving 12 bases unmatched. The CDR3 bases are TGCGCCAGCAGCCAATCCGCGACTAGCGGGAGGCCTAAAGATGAGCAGTTCTTC. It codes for CASSQSATSGRPKDEQFF.

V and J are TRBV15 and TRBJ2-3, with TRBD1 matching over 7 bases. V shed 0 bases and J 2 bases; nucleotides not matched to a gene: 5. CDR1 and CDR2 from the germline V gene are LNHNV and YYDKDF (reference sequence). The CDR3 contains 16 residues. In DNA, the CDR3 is TGTGCCACCAGCAGAGATTCTACAGGGGCCACAGATACGCAGTATTTT. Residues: CATSRDSTGATDTQYF.

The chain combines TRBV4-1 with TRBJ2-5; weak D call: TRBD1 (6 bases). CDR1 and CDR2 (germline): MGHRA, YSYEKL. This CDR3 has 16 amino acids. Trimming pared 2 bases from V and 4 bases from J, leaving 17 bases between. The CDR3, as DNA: TGCGCCAGCAGCCAACCCAAAAAAACAGGGTTAGAGACCCAGTACTTC. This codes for CASSQPKKTGLETQYF.

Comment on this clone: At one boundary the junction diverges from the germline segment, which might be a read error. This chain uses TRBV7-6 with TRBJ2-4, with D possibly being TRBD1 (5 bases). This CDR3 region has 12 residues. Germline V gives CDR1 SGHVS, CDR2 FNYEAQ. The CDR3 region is CASSLARGHLNF. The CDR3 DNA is TGTGCCAGCAGCTTAGCCAGAGGACACTTGAACTTC. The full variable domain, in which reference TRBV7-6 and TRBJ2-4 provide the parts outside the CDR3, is GAGVSQSPRYKVTKRGQDVALRCDPISGHVSLYWYRQALGQGPEFLTYFNYEAQQDKSGLPNDRFSAERPEGSISTLTIQRTEQRDSAMYRCASSLARGHLNFGAGTRLSVL.

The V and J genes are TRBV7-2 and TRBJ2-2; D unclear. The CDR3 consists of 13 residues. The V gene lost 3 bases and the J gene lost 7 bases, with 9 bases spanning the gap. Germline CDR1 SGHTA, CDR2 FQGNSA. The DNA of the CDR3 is TGTGCCAGCAGCTTCCCTTTAATCGGGGAGCTGTTTTTT. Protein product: CASSFPLIGELFF.